These 7 T cell receptor beta chains originate from one sample sequenced in a study of blood T cells in healthy people across ages. Combining a sample-barcoded 5' primer with a J-beta primer mix, a second PCR ran for about 6 to 12 cycles. TCRdb itself ran the 5' RACE reads through MiXCR, one entry per CDR3 protein. Among 1.4 million to 1.5 million distinct CDR3 sequences listed, around 42% were seen once. Sequencing was performed on blood. The receptor source for this set is a young woman in good health.

This clonotype has more than one count but fewer than ten. As DNA, the CDR3 is TGCGCCAGCAGCTCAAGAGGGGCAGGTACGCAGTATTTT. Translating it yields CASSSRGAGTQYF. This chain joins TRBV4-1 and TRBJ2-3; either TRBD1 or TRBD2 may supply D (5 bases each). The V and J ends lost 5 bases and 8 bases respectively, with 14 bases between them. Germline V CDR1 and CDR2: MGHRA, YSYEKL. The CDR3 extends over 13 amino acids.

The chain links TRBV7-2 to TRBJ2-1; TRBD2 agrees at 9 bases. V dropped 5 bases and J dropped 6; count of bases not matched to a gene: 8. The germline V gene has CDR1 SGHTA and CDR2 FQGNSA. CDR3 size: 15 residues. The CDR3 nucleotides are TGTGCCAGCAGCCGTGGGGCTAGCGGGATCAATGAGCAGTTCTTC. Translation: CASSRGASGINEQFF.

This clonotype was counted a few times. V gene TRBV4-2 combines with J gene TRBJ1-2; D not certain. Germline CDR1 reads LGHNA; CDR2 reads YNFKEQ. CDR3 size: 16 residues. Trimming took 1 base from V and 1 from J, leaving 13 bases between them. The CDR3 here is CASSQVADTFNYGYTF. For the CDR3, the DNA is TGTGCCAGCAGCCAAGTGGCAGACACCTTTAACTATGGCTACACCTTC.

This clonotype has only a few counts. V and J are TRBV7-3 and TRBJ2-5; TRBD2 agrees at 9 bases. The CDR3 covers 15 residues. The J segment lost 1 base and the V segment lost 3 bases, leaving 3 bases of the junction unmatched. CDR1 and CDR2 from the germline V gene are SGHTA and FQGTGA. The CDR3 sequence is CASSFSGGFQETQYF. Here the CDR3 DNA reads TGTGCCAGCAGCTTTAGCGGGGGTTTCCAAGAGACCCAGTACTTC.

The V and J genes are TRBV20-1 and TRBJ1-5; TRBD1 matches 9 bases. The V and J ends lost 5 bases and 4 bases, in that order; junction bases with no gene match: 6. CDR3 length equals 14 residues. CDR1 and CDR2 (germline): DFQATT, SNEGSKA (reference sequence). The DNA for the CDR3 is TGCAGTGCTGGGGACAGGGTTAGAAATCAGCCCCAGCATTTT. It translates to CSAGDRVRNQPQHF.

This chain links TRBV6-1 with TRBJ2-3; D is unresolved. The V gene's germline CDR1 is MNHNS and CDR2 SASEGT. The CDR3 covers 13 residues. V lost 2 bases to trimming and J lost 5 bases, with 8 bases between them. The CDR3 coding sequence is TGTGCCAGCAGTGAATCCTTTCGAGATACGCAGTATTTT. This sequence encodes CASSESFRDTQYF.

This clonotype was counted at least ten times. The chain employs TRBV29-1 and TRBJ2-7, with TRBD1 matching 9 bases. The CDR3 consists of 14 residues. Trimming at V came to 2 bases and at J to 5 bases, leaving 7 bases not matched to a gene. The germline V gene encodes CDR1 SQVTM and CDR2 ANQGSEA. CDR3 loop: CSVETGTGLDEQYF. For the CDR3, the DNA is TGCAGCGTTGAAACCGGGACAGGGCTTGACGAGCAGTACTTC.